The clone carrying this TCR beta chain was picked up a small number of times. No antigen is known for it. The data were taken from a study of cytomegalovirus exposure and HLA in healthy donors. The wider study: Caucasian-associated ancestry cluster membership applied to just over 80% of some 400 genotyped donors. Study outcomes and limitations: Most sequenced TCRs were rare (though some public TCRs occurred in many donors).

CDR1 is LNHDA, CDR2 SQIVND, per germline (reference sequence). This CDR3 has 14 residues. J gave up 5 bases and V 10 bases, and 10 bases lay outside the gene matches. Primers for the PCR totalled 60 Vbeta and 13 Jbeta. Sequencing was performed with immunoSEQ multiplex PCR; in TCRdb, only in-frame clones are kept and a portion is missing. The data show 200,000 or so clones, more than 75% seen once. Unrecorded immune exposure was likely among donors, who were nominally healthy when sampled. The receptor comes from a woman aged 50 to 65 in good health and CMV-seropositive. V is TRBV19 and J is TRBJ2-3, with TRBD1 identical over 9 bases. The sequencing input was PBMCs. The CDR3 reads CATVDRGGEDTQYF. In DNA form, the CDR3 reads TGTGCCACTGTGGACAGGGGAGGGGAAGATACGCAGTATTTT.